Presented here are 27 T cell receptor beta chains from one specimen sequenced in a study of cytomegalovirus exposure and HLA in healthy donors. Amplification used 60 Vbeta primers and 13 Jbeta primers. The assay was immunoSEQ multiplex PCR, and TCRdb's table has in-frame clones only and misses some. The sample has about 170,000 clones; over 60% are singletons. Material: PBMCs. These receptors came from a female donor in good health and CMV-seronegative.

This chain connects TRBV9 to TRBJ2-1; 8 nucleotides align to TRBD2. V was pared by 0 bases and J by 8 bases, with 10 bases of the junction left unmatched. This CDR3 is built from 16 residues. CDR1 SGDLS and CDR2 YYNGEE come from the germline V gene. CDR3 amino acids: CASSVVGTSAAYEQFF. Written as DNA, the CDR3 is TGTGCCAGCAGCGTAGTGGGGACTAGTGCGGCGTATGAGCAGTTCTTC.

CDR3 loop: CASGFRVSAASGGRTPYEQFF. The CDR3 nucleotides read TGTGCTAGTGGTTTCCGTGTATCCGCGGCTAGCGGGGGTCGTACCCCGTATGAGCAGTTCTTC. This chain joins TRBV12-5 and TRBJ2-1; 10 bases fit TRBD2. This CDR3 is built from 21 residues. V was clipped by 3 bases and J by 8 bases; unmatched bases: 25. Germline lookup yields CDR1 LGHNT and CDR2 FRNRAP.

J is TRBJ1-1 and V is TRBV7-3, with TRBD1 identical over 8 bases. CDR1 SGHTA and CDR2 FQGTGA come from the germline V gene. Losses at the gene ends were 4 bases for V and 1 base for J; bases not matched to a gene: 8. The CDR3 is 16 residues long. The CDR3 protein is CASSYTGGFPNTEAFF. Here the CDR3 DNA reads TGTGCCAGCAGCTACACAGGGGGGTTCCCGAACACTGAAGCTTTCTTT.

This clone was seen once. V and J are TRBV7-9 and TRBJ1-2; D is undetermined. V lost 5 bases, J lost 6 bases, and 13 bases lay in between. Per the germline V gene, CDR1 is SEHNR and CDR2 is FQNEAQ (reference sequence). This CDR3 spans 13 amino acids. The CDR3 sequence: CASSRGLTDGYTF. The CDR3 DNA follows: TGTGCCAGCAGCCGGGGTTTGACGGATGGCTACACCTTC.

The V call is TRBV2, the J call TRBJ2-3; 10 positions agree with TRBD2. With V trimmed by 2 bases and J by 2 bases, 1 base remained unmatched. This CDR3 comprises 15 residues. Germline CDR1 and CDR2: SNHLY and FYNNEI. This CDR3 reads CASSESGRATDTQYF. The CDR3 bases are TGTGCCAGCAGTGAAAGCGGGAGGGCCACAGATACGCAGTATTTT.

This chain connects TRBV4-3 to TRBJ2-3, with D tentatively TRBD2 (5 bases). V lost 1 base, J lost 2 bases, and 16 bases lay in between. Germline V gene sequence: CDR1 LGHNA, CDR2 YSLEER. CDR3 length equals 17 residues. The CDR3 DNA reads as TGCGCCAGCAGCCAAGGCGACGGGATGTACGTCACAGATACGCAGTATTTT. Protein product: CASSQGDGMYVTDTQYF.

The chain employs TRBV5-8 and TRBJ2-1; D is perhaps TRBD2 (6 bases). The V gene lost 4 bases and the J gene lost 1 base, with 18 bases spanning the gap. The CDR3 consists of 17 residues. Germline V gives CDR1 SGHTS, CDR2 YDEGEE. DNA of the CDR3: TGTGCCAGCAGCACATCCCGGTCCGGGAGATCCTACAATGAGCAGTTCTTC. This encodes CASSTSRSGRSYNEQFF.

The table lists this clone with a count of one. J is TRBJ2-1 and V is TRBV27; 11 bases line up with TRBD2. Germline values: CDR1 MNHEY, CDR2 SMNVEV (reference sequence). The trim removed 0 bases at V and 4 bases at J, leaving 8 bases unmatched. This CDR3 spans 18 amino acids. CDR3 protein: CASSLSAPGLAEYNEQFF. In DNA, the CDR3 is TGTGCCAGCAGTTTATCGGCCCCGGGACTAGCGGAGTACAATGAGCAGTTCTTC.

This clone was observed a few times. V and J are TRBV4-2 and TRBJ2-3, with D perhaps matching TRBD2 (6 bases). CDR1 and CDR2 from the germline V gene are LGHNA and YNFKEQ. The CDR3 consists of 15 residues. V gave up 4 bases and J gave up 4 bases, with 15 bases separating them. The CDR3 loop reads CASSPSGSGSDTQYF. CDR3 nucleotides: TGTGCCAGCAGCCCCTCCGGGAGTGGTTCAGATACGCAGTATTTT.

The chain is built from TRBV5-4 and TRBJ2-5; D possibly corresponds to TRBD1 (6 bases). CDR1 is SGHNT, CDR2 YYREEE, per germline (reference sequence). The CDR3 runs 12 residues. V shed 9 bases and J shed 5 bases, with 14 bases lying between them. CDR3 DNA sequence: TGTGCCACCCACCGGGACATCGAGACCCAGTACTTC. Its protein is CATHRDIETQYF.

This chain connects TRBV6-1 to TRBJ1-3; 7 bases line up with TRBD1. J gave up 2 bases and V 4 bases, and 5 bases lay outside the gene matches. Germline assignment: CDR1 MNHNS and CDR2 SASEGT. The CDR3 covers 15 residues. CDR3 in DNA: TGTGCCAGCAGTGTACCCGGGACAGCTGGAAACACCATATATTTT. Amino acids: CASSVPGTAGNTIYF.

The rearrangement links TRBV5-4 to TRBJ1-3; 7 bases are shared with TRBD1. Germline V CDR1 and CDR2: SGHNT, YYREEE (reference sequence). The CDR3 runs to 16 residues. Trimming removed 2 bases from V and 0 bases from J; junction bases left unmatched: 5. CDR3 bases: TGTGCCAGCAGCTTCGGACAGGCGAGCTCTGGAAACACCATATATTTT. It codes for CASSFGQASSGNTIYF.

V usage is TRBV9 and J usage is TRBJ2-7; the match to TRBD1 covers 7 bases. V was clipped by 3 bases and J by 2 bases; unmatched bases: 2. This CDR3 spans 13 amino acids. Germline assignment: CDR1 SGDLS and CDR2 YYNGEE. CDR3 protein: CASSGGTAYEQYF. The CDR3 DNA reads as TGTGCCAGCAGCGGGGGGACAGCCTACGAGCAGTACTTC.

The V gene is TRBV5-1, the J gene TRBJ1-1; TRBD1 is a possible D gene (5 bases). CDR3 length equals 15 residues. Germline values: CDR1 SGHRS, CDR2 YFSETQ. Trimming left V 7 bases short and J 4 bases short, with 20 bases between. DNA of the CDR3: TGCGCCAGCCGGGGGTTGGCGTCCGTAGGCACTGAAGCTTTCTTT. It specifies CASRGLASVGTEAFF. Together with reference TRBV5-1 and TRBJ1-1, the CDR3 gives the full variable domain: KAGVTQTPRYLIKTRGQQVTLSCSPISGHRSVSWYQQTPGQGLQFLFEYFSETQRNKGNFPGRFSGRQFSNSRSEMNVSTLELGDSALYLCASRGLASVGTEAFFGQGTRLTVV.

V and J are TRBV15 and TRBJ2-2; D remains ambiguous. V lost 3 bases and J lost 6, with 8 bases in between. Germline CDR1 is LNHNV and CDR2 is YYDKDF (reference sequence). This CDR3 contains 13 residues. DNA for the CDR3: TGTGCCACCAGCAGTTCGAGGTCCGGGGAGCTGTTTTTT. Its translation is CATSSSRSGELFF.

The table lists this clone with a count of one. The V gene is TRBV28, the J gene TRBJ2-7; D unresolved. CDR1 is MDHEN and CDR2 is SYDVKM in the germline V gene. Trimming removed 3 bases at V and 0 bases at J, with 9 bases between. The CDR3 totals 14 residues. The CDR3 region has the DNA TGTGCCAGCAGTTTCGCCAGACTCTCCTACGAGCAGTACTTC. This gives the protein CASSFARLSYEQYF.

The chain recombines TRBV7-8 with TRBJ2-7, with 9 positions matching TRBD2. V shed 1 base and J 2 bases; nucleotides not matched to a gene: 3. Germline V gene data show CDR1 as SGHVS and CDR2 as FQNEAQ. The CDR3 consists of 15 residues. CDR3 loop: CASSLEGGGAYEQYF. In DNA form, the CDR3 reads TGTGCCAGCAGCTTAGAGGGCGGGGGGGCCTACGAGCAGTACTTC.

V usage is TRBV7-9 and J usage is TRBJ2-1; 7 bases are shared with TRBD2. The trim removed 0 bases at V and 2 bases at J, leaving 4 bases unmatched. The CDR3 is made up of 16 amino acids. Germline V gene sequence: CDR1 SEHNR, CDR2 FQNEAQ (reference sequence). The CDR3 loop is CASSLAGGPTYNEQFF. The CDR3 DNA is TGTGCCAGCAGCTTAGCGGGAGGGCCAACCTACAATGAGCAGTTCTTC.

This rearrangement joins TRBV2 to TRBJ1-1, with 9 bases identical to TRBD1. The germline gives CDR1 SNHLY, CDR2 FYNNEI. With 7 bases clipped from V and 6 bases from J, the junction kept 9 bases outside the gene matches. This CDR3 is built from 14 residues. The CDR3 region is CASKTQGARAEAFF. The CDR3 DNA sequence: TGTGCCAGCAAGACACAGGGGGCTCGGGCTGAAGCTTTCTTT. Complete variable domain (other parts from reference TRBV2 and TRBJ1-1): EPEVTQTPSHQVTQMGQEVILRCVPISNHLYFYWYRQILGQKVEFLVSFYNNEISEKSEIFDDQFSVERPDGSNFTLKIRSTKLEDSAMYFCASKTQGARAEAFFGQGTRLTVV.

This chain uses TRBV30 with TRBJ1-2; D not certain. Trimming took 0 bases from V and 4 from J, leaving 9 bases between them. The CDR3 totals 13 residues. Germline V lookup: CDR1 GTSNPN, CDR2 SVGIG (reference sequence). CDR3 in DNA: TGTGCCTGGAGTGTTATACCGAGCTATGGCTACACCTTC. Protein product: CAWSVIPSYGYTF.

This chain joins TRBV19 and TRBJ2-2; no clear D. The germline CDR1 and CDR2 sequences are LNHDA and SQIVND (reference sequence). Trimming took off 1 base at V and 5 bases at J, with 11 bases between the two ends. The CDR3 is made up of 15 amino acids. The CDR3 reads CASSIVPTNTGELFF. As DNA, the CDR3 is TGTGCCAGTAGTATAGTCCCTACTAATACCGGGGAGCTGTTTTTT. The full variable domain, with the rest looked up from reference TRBV19 and TRBJ2-2, is DGGITQSPKYLFRKEGQNVTLSCEQNLNHDAMYWYRQDPGQGLRLIYYSQIVNDFQKGDIAEGYSVSREKKESFPLTVTSAQKNPTAFYLCASSIVPTNTGELFFGEGSRLTVL.

The chain employs TRBV28 and TRBJ2-3; 15 positions agree with TRBD2. This CDR3 comprises 19 residues. V lost 6 bases and J lost 2; bases outside the gene matches: 12. Per the germline V gene, CDR1 is MDHEN and CDR2 is SYDVKM. The CDR3: CASRPSAGTSGGLTDTQYF. The DNA of the CDR3 is TGTGCCAGCAGGCCTTCCGCCGGGACTAGCGGGGGGCTCACAGATACGCAGTATTTT. The variable domain in full, with the rest retrieved from reference TRBV28 and TRBJ2-3, is DVKVTQSSRYLVKRTGEKVFLECVQDMDHENMFWYRQDPGLGLRLIYFSYDVKMKEKGDIPEGYSVSREKKERFSLILESASTNQTSMYLCASRPSAGTSGGLTDTQYFGPGTRLTVL.

The V and J genes are TRBV2 and TRBJ1-5; 7 bases are a match to TRBD1. The CDR3 spans 14 residues. Germline values: CDR1 SNHLY, CDR2 FYNNEI. Trimming took 6 bases from V and 5 from J; bases not matched to a gene: 7. CDR3 nucleotide sequence: TGTGCCAGCAGAAGGGACAGTCCATATCAGCCCCAGCATTTT. Protein sequence: CASRRDSPYQPQHF.

V gene TRBV9 combines with J gene TRBJ2-3, with 12 bases aligning to TRBD2. The CDR3 extends over 20 amino acids. Trimming at V came to 0 bases and at J to 1 base, leaving 12 bases not matched to a gene. Germline V lookup: CDR1 SGDLS, CDR2 YYNGEE. In DNA form, the CDR3 reads TGTGCCAGCAGCGTAGTCCCTAGCGGGGGGGCGGGGTGGGGCACAGATACGCAGTATTTT. Protein sequence: CASSVVPSGGAGWGTDTQYF.

V is TRBV15 and J is TRBJ1-6, with 8 bases that match TRBD1. The germline gives CDR1 LNHNV, CDR2 YYDKDF (reference sequence). The CDR3 loop spans 18 amino acids. J was trimmed by 1 base and V by 0 bases; bases with no gene match: 5. This CDR3 is CATSREGTGLSYNSPLHF. As DNA, the CDR3 is TGTGCCACCAGCAGAGAGGGGACAGGCTTATCCTATAATTCACCCCTCCACTTT.

This rearrangement joins TRBV10-3 to TRBJ2-1; 9 bases are shared with TRBD2. Germline V gives CDR1 ENHRY, CDR2 SYGVKD. J gave up 6 bases and V 7 bases, and 7 bases lay outside the gene matches. The CDR3 spans 14 residues. CDR3 nucleotides: TGTGCCATCAAAGAGGGACTAGCACGCAATGAGCAGTTCTTC. This codes for CAIKEGLARNEQFF.

V is TRBV7-2 and J is TRBJ1-5; 8 bases are shared with TRBD1. J lost 4 bases, V lost 5 bases, and 10 bases had no gene match. The CDR3 spans 16 residues. Per germline, CDR1 SGHTA and CDR2 FQGNSA. CDR3 loop: CASSPRDRGLNQPQHF. In DNA, the CDR3 is TGTGCCAGCAGCCCCCGAGACAGGGGTCTGAATCAGCCCCAGCATTTT.